These T cell receptor beta chains were read from a single sample in a study of T cells of healthy individuals. MiXCR, run by TCRdb on the 5' RACE reads, gives a single entry per CDR3 protein. Among approximately 89,000 distinct CDR3 sequences listed, about 4.8% were seen once. The receptor set was obtained from a female donor in good health. Each CDR3 is given with its conserved first and last residue. A D gene is named only where the DNA matches it firmly. A clone size is listed for some rows: how often the clone was seen (once, few, many), or a class if it is expanded.

J: TRBJ2-1
V: TRBV4-3
size: many
D: TRBD2
DNA: TGCGCCAGCAGCCAATCTATCGCGGGGGTAGAGCAGTTCTTC
CDR3: CASSQSIAGVEQFF

J: TRBJ2-7
V: TRBV7-6
size: few
D: TRBD1
DNA: TGTGCCAGCAGGTCCGGGACAGGGGGCTACGAGCAGTACTTC
CDR3: CASRSGTGGYEQYF

J: TRBJ1-2
V: TRBV29-1
size: .
D: .
DNA: TGCAGCGTTGATGCCGGGGAGGGCTACACCTTC
CDR3: CSVDAGEGYTF

J: TRBJ2-1
V: TRBV6-2/TRBV6-3
size: many
D: .
DNA: TGTGCCAGCAAAGGCAGCGGGTCTTACAATGAGCAGTTCTTC
CDR3: CASKGSGSYNEQFF

J: TRBJ1-1
V: TRBV6-2/TRBV6-3
size: .
D: .
DNA: TGTGCCAGCAGTTCTCCTCTTGCCGGTGAAGCTTTCTTT
CDR3: CASSSPLAGEAFF

J: TRBJ1-5
V: TRBV28
size: many
D: .
DNA: TGTGCCAGCAGTCAGATCACAGAACTTAATCAGCCCCAGCATTTT
CDR3: CASSQITELNQPQHF

J: TRBJ2-7
V: TRBV16
size: few
D: .
DNA: TGTGCCAGCAGCCAATTTGCAGGCCTCATCGACGAGCAGTACTTC
CDR3: CASSQFAGLIDEQYF

J: TRBJ2-5
V: TRBV5-6
size: many
D: .
DNA: TGTGCCAGCAGCTTCCTTAGGGGCAACAGAGAGACCCAGTACTTC
CDR3: CASSFLRGNRETQYF

J: TRBJ2-3
V: TRBV20-1
size: many
D: .
DNA: TGCAGTGCTAGAGATAGGGGATTTACGCAGTATTTT
CDR3: CSARDRGFTQYF

J: TRBJ2-5
V: TRBV12-5
size: few
D: .
DNA: TGTGCTAGTGCCGGCTGGGGAAATCCAGAGACCCAGTACTTC
CDR3: CASAGWGNPETQYF

J: TRBJ1-6
V: TRBV20-1
size: many
D: TRBD1
DNA: TGCAGTGCTAGTCGGACAGGGAGAAATTCACCCCTCCACTTT
CDR3: CSASRTGRNSPLHF

J: TRBJ2-2
V: TRBV5-1
size: many
D: .
DNA: TGCGCCAGCAGCCCGAACAGGTTCCCCACCGGGGAGCTGTTTTTT
CDR3: CASSPNRFPTGELFF

J: TRBJ2-3
V: TRBV29-1
size: .
D: .
DNA: TGCAGCGTTGAAGATCCTGGAGATACGCAGTATTTT
CDR3: CSVEDPGDTQYF

J: TRBJ2-5
V: TRBV4-1
size: many
D: TRBD2
DNA: TGCGCCAGCAGCAGACTAGCGGGAGTCGGAGAGACCCAGTACTTC
CDR3: CASSRLAGVGETQYF

J: TRBJ2-5
V: TRBV10-3
size: many
D: TRBD2
DNA: TGTGCCATCAGCTCAGCGGGACGAGAGACCCAGTACTTC
CDR3: CAISSAGRETQYF

J: TRBJ1-2
V: TRBV19
size: .
D: TRBD1
DNA: TGTGCCAGTAGTATTGGATGGGACAGGAGTTATGGCTACACCTTC
CDR3: CASSIGWDRSYGYTF

J: TRBJ1-1
V: TRBV15
size: many
D: .
DNA: TGTGCCACCAGCAGAGAGAAAACTGGGAAGGGGGCTTTCTTT
CDR3: CATSREKTGKGAFF

J: TRBJ2-1
V: TRBV6-2/TRBV6-3
size: many
D: .
DNA: TGTGCCAGCAATCCCCCGGGGGCCCGCAATGAGCAGTTCTTC
CDR3: CASNPPGARNEQFF

J: TRBJ1-6
V: TRBV15
size: many
D: .
DNA: TGTGCCACCACGACAGGAGGCGATGGTTCACCCCTCCACTTT
CDR3: CATTTGGDGSPLHF

J: TRBJ1-1
V: TRBV7-9
size: .
D: .
DNA: TGTGCCAGCAGCCCGAGCAGGGACACTGAAGCTTTCTTT
CDR3: CASSPSRDTEAFF

J: TRBJ1-5
V: TRBV9
size: many
D: .
DNA: TGTGCCAGCAGCCCGAGGAGACGGGGCAATCAGCCCCAGCATTTT
CDR3: CASSPRRRGNQPQHF

J: TRBJ2-3
V: TRBV6-2/TRBV6-3
size: many
D: .
DNA: TGTGCCGCTCAGGGTGGGCGGAGCACAGATACGCAGTATTTT
CDR3: CAAQGGRSTDTQYF

J: TRBJ2-1
V: TRBV9
size: many
D: TRBD2
DNA: TGTGCCAGCAGCCCCTTACTAGCGGGAGATACAGAGCAGTTCTTC
CDR3: CASSPLLAGDTEQFF

J: TRBJ2-1
V: TRBV19
size: many
D: TRBD2
DNA: TGTGCCAGTAGTATACCAGCGGGAGGGCCTTGGAATGAGCAGTTCTTC
CDR3: CASSIPAGGPWNEQFF

J: TRBJ1-2
V: TRBV5-4
size: many
D: .
DNA: TGTGCCAGCAGTACCGGTGGGGGGCAGGGCTATGGCTACACCTTC
CDR3: CASSTGGGQGYGYTF

J: TRBJ1-4
V: TRBV6-5
size: few
D: .
DNA: TGTGCCAGCAGTTACTCGGTTTTAGCTAATGAAAAACTGTTTTTT
CDR3: CASSYSVLANEKLFF

J: TRBJ2-3
V: TRBV5-1
size: many
D: .
DNA: TGCGCCAGCAGCTTTTCAGCGGGTAGCACAGATACGCAGTATTTT
CDR3: CASSFSAGSTDTQYF

J: TRBJ1-1
V: TRBV30
size: many
D: .
DNA: TGTGCTGTCCAGGGGCAAAAGGGAACTGAAGCTTTCTTT
CDR3: CAVQGQKGTEAFF

J: TRBJ2-7
V: TRBV7-2
size: many
D: .
DNA: TGTGCCAGCAGCTTAGCCCGGGAGTCGGGAGAGCAGTACTTC
CDR3: CASSLARESGEQYF

J: TRBJ1-1
V: TRBV5-1
size: .
D: TRBD1
DNA: TGCGCCAGCAGCTCCTCAACGACAGGGAGTGCTGAAGCTTTCTTT
CDR3: CASSSSTTGSAEAFF

J: TRBJ2-5
V: TRBV2
size: many
D: .
DNA: TGTGCCAGCAGTGCACGGGTAAAAGAGACCCAGTACTTC
CDR3: CASSARVKETQYF

J: TRBJ2-5
V: TRBV28
size: many
D: .
DNA: TGTGCCAGCAGTTTATACGGGCGGGGCCGACAAGAGACCCAGTACTTC
CDR3: CASSLYGRGRQETQYF

J: TRBJ1-1
V: TRBV6-1
size: many
D: TRBD1
DNA: TGTGCCAGCAGTGAGTCTTGGGGACAGGGGACGAGCACTGAAGCTTTCTTT
CDR3: CASSESWGQGTSTEAFF

J: TRBJ2-7
V: TRBV10-3
size: many
D: TRBD1
DNA: TGTGCCATCTCCGGGACAGGCACCTACGAGCAGTACTTC
CDR3: CAISGTGTYEQYF

J: TRBJ2-1
V: TRBV7-9
size: .
D: .
DNA: TGTGCCAGCAGCTTAGAGGCTAGCGCAGGCCTTTCGAATGAGCAGTTCTTC
CDR3: CASSLEASAGLSNEQFF

J: TRBJ2-1
V: TRBV6-5
size: many
D: .
DNA: TGTGCCAGCACTCTAACCCGGGCGGTATCCTACAATGAGCAGTTCTTC
CDR3: CASTLTRAVSYNEQFF

J: TRBJ2-1
V: TRBV7-8
size: many
D: TRBD2
DNA: TGTGCCAGCAGCCCCAATAGCGGGAGTGGATACAATGAGCAGTTCTTC
CDR3: CASSPNSGSGYNEQFF

J: TRBJ2-5
V: TRBV5-4
size: few
D: .
DNA: TGTGCCAGCAGCTTGGCCCGGGGGGCTGGTAGTGAGACCCAGTACTTC
CDR3: CASSLARGAGSETQYF

J: TRBJ2-3
V: TRBV12-3/TRBV12-4
size: few
D: TRBD1
DNA: TGTGCCAGCAGTTGGTGGGTGGACAGGGAGACAGATACGCAGTATTTT
CDR3: CASSWWVDRETDTQYF

J: TRBJ1-1
V: TRBV24-1
size: many
D: .
DNA: TGTGCCACCATTGCCCCACCCAGGGATGGGCAGCGCCCTGAAGCTTTCTTT
CDR3: CATIAPPRDGQRPEAFF

J: TRBJ2-3
V: TRBV5-1
size: many
D: .
DNA: TGCGCCAGCAGCTCCAGCGGAATTTGGGGAGATACGCAGTATTTT
CDR3: CASSSSGIWGDTQYF

J: TRBJ2-6
V: TRBV7-9
size: many
D: .
DNA: TGTGCCAGCAGCTTAGAACCGTCCAGCTCTGGGGCCAACGTCCTGACTTTC
CDR3: CASSLEPSSSGANVLTF

J: TRBJ1-2
V: TRBV29-1
size: .
D: TRBD1
DNA: TGCAGCGTTGGACAGGGGGACTATGGCTACACCTTC
CDR3: CSVGQGDYGYTF

J: TRBJ2-2
V: TRBV7-3
size: many
D: TRBD2
DNA: TGTGCCAGCAGCTTAAACGGCGGGAGGGCGGTCACCGGGGAGCTGTTTTTT
CDR3: CASSLNGGRAVTGELFF

J: TRBJ1-4
V: TRBV4-2
size: few
D: .
DNA: TGTGCCAGCAGCCAAGAGCACAGTAGGGAAAAACTGTTTTTT
CDR3: CASSQEHSREKLFF

J: TRBJ1-5
V: TRBV30
size: few
D: .
DNA: TGTGCCTGGGGCGGACAGTCACGGAATCAGCCCCAGCATTTT
CDR3: CAWGGQSRNQPQHF

J: TRBJ2-7
V: TRBV12-3/TRBV12-4
size: few
D: TRBD2
DNA: TGTGCCAGCACCTACGCCCGAGGACTAGCGGCCTACGAGCAGTACTTC
CDR3: CASTYARGLAAYEQYF

J: TRBJ2-2
V: TRBV29-1
size: .
D: .
DNA: TGCAGCGTTGGCCCTCAACTAGCCGGGGAGCTGTTTTTT
CDR3: CSVGPQLAGELFF

J: TRBJ1-5
V: TRBV7-2
size: .
D: .
DNA: TGTGCCAGCAGCTTAGGGAATGGGGGTGTAAGCAATCAGCCCCAGCATTTT
CDR3: CASSLGNGGVSNQPQHF

J: TRBJ1-2
V: TRBV28
size: .
D: .
DNA: TGTGCCAGCAGCCCTACTTTAACATCGGATGGCTACACCTTC
CDR3: CASSPTLTSDGYTF

J: TRBJ1-1
V: TRBV7-8
size: many
D: .
DNA: TGTGCCAGCAGCTTGTCATTGGACACTGAAGCTTTCTTT
CDR3: CASSLSLDTEAFF

J: TRBJ2-7
V: TRBV20-1
size: many
D: TRBD1
DNA: TGCAGTGCTAGTTTGGACAGGGGACTTACCTACGAGCAGTACTTC
CDR3: CSASLDRGLTYEQYF

J: TRBJ1-4
V: TRBV7-2
size: few
D: .
DNA: TGTGCCAGCAGCTCAGTATTATACGGTGAAAAACTGTTTTTT
CDR3: CASSSVLYGEKLFF

J: TRBJ2-2
V: TRBV4-3
size: .
D: TRBD2
DNA: TGCGCCAGCAGCCAATCCTTTTTGCGGGAGATAACCGGGGAGCTGTTTTTT
CDR3: CASSQSFLREITGELFF

J: TRBJ1-5
V: TRBV7-2
size: few
D: TRBD1
DNA: TGTGCCAGCAGCCGGGGACAGGGGGTTGGTCAGCCCCAGCATTTT
CDR3: CASSRGQGVGQPQHF

J: TRBJ2-1
V: TRBV5-1
size: .
D: .
DNA: TGCGCCAGCAGGGGGCAGGGGATGGTCAATGAGCAGTTCTTC
CDR3: CASRGQGMVNEQFF

J: TRBJ1-2
V: TRBV4-1
size: .
D: .
DNA: TGCGCCAGCAGCCAAGGACAGCAGAACTATGGCTACACCTTC
CDR3: CASSQGQQNYGYTF

J: TRBJ2-2
V: TRBV5-1
size: many
D: .
DNA: TGCGCCAGCAGCTTGGCGTCACAGGGCACCGGGGAGCTGTTTTTT
CDR3: CASSLASQGTGELFF